These 19 T cell receptor beta chains were sequenced from one sample in a study of CD8+ T cells in alopecia areata. Reverse transcribed after extraction, RNA yielded cDNA as the sequencing template. TCRdb keeps only in-frame clones here, not all; method: immunoSEQ multiplex PCR. This table has 180,000 or so clones, around 64% appearing once. Material: CD8+ T cells sorted from blood, obtained at week 0. The source is a human donor with alopecia areata.

This clone was seen only a few times. J is TRBJ2-1 and V is TRBV27, with a possible D match to TRBD2 (6 bases). The CDR3 consists of 12 residues. V gave up 5 bases and J gave up 7 bases, with 9 bases separating them. Germline-derived CDR1 and CDR2 are MNHEY and SMNVEV (reference sequence). The chain's CDR3 is CASSQTRNEQFF. In DNA, the CDR3 is TGTGCCAGCAGTCAGACTAGGAATGAGCAGTTCTTC.

The rearrangement uses TRBV13 and TRBJ2-1; D remains ambiguous. CDR3 length: 12 residues. CDR1 is PRHDT, CDR2 FYEKMQ, per germline (reference sequence). Trimming cost V 1 base and J 2 bases, with 0 bases left between them. The CDR3 here is CASSLAYNEQFF. CDR3 sequence (DNA): TGTGCCAGCAGCTTAGCCTACAATGAGCAGTTCTTC.

The chain carries TRBV13 and TRBJ2-7; no clear D. Deletions cut 3 bases from V and 3 bases from J, with 6 bases between. The CDR3 totals 12 residues. Germline V CDR1 and CDR2: PRHDT, FYEKMQ (reference sequence). The CDR3 sequence is CASSFGRYEQYF. DNA for the CDR3: TGTGCCAGCAGCTTTGGCCGCTACGAGCAGTACTTC. The full variable domain, completed using reference TRBV13 and TRBJ2-7, is AAGVIQSPRHLIKEKRETATLKCYPIPRHDTVYWYQQGPGQDPQFLISFYEKMQSDKGSIPDRFSAQQFSDYHSELNMSSLELGDSALYFCASSFGRYEQYFGPGTRLTVT.

V usage is TRBV6-5 and J usage is TRBJ1-4, with 7 bases fitting TRBD1. The V gene's germline CDR1 is MNHEY and CDR2 SVGAGI. V gave up 6 bases and J gave up 5 bases; unmatched junction bases: 6. The CDR3 runs 14 residues. The CDR3 DNA reads as TGTGCCAGCAGACCCCAGGGGGGGAATGAAAAACTGTTTTTT. Its translation: CASRPQGGNEKLFF.

The rearrangement joins TRBV2 to TRBJ1-1; D possibly corresponds to TRBD1 (5 bases). The CDR3 loop spans 13 amino acids. The ends were cut back, 2 bases at V and 3 bases at J, with 7 bases in the middle. Germline assignment: CDR1 SNHLY and CDR2 FYNNEI. The CDR3 region is CASSEQGDTEAFF. CDR3 in DNA: TGTGCCAGCAGTGAACAGGGCGACACTGAAGCTTTCTTT.

The chain combines TRBV9 with TRBJ1-2, with 11 bases matching TRBD1. Germline CDR1 reads SGDLS; CDR2 reads YYNGEE. After removal of 1 base from V and 7 bases from J, the junction contained 3 bases not matched to a gene. This CDR3 has 14 residues. CDR3 amino acids: CASSVPGTGGGYTF. The CDR3, as DNA: TGTGCCAGCAGCGTACCGGGGACAGGGGGTGGCTACACCTTC. The variable domain in full, with the rest retrieved from reference TRBV9 and TRBJ1-2, is DSGVTQTPKHLITATGQRVTLRCSPRSGDLSVYWYQQSLDQGLQFLIQYYNGEERAKGNILERFSAQQFPDLHSELNLSSLELGDSALYFCASSVPGTGGGYTFGSGTRLTVV.

V usage is TRBV9 and J usage is TRBJ1-4; perhaps TRBD1 as D (5 bases). Germline V gives CDR1 SGDLS, CDR2 YYNGEE. V lost 0 bases and J 7 bases, leaving 13 bases between the germline ends. The CDR3 covers 15 residues. For the CDR3, the DNA is TGTGCCAGCAGCGTAGGGGCAGGGACGGGTGAAAAACTGTTTTTT. Residues: CASSVGAGTGEKLFF.

This clone came up once. The rearrangement joins TRBV5-1 to TRBJ2-3; D possibly corresponds to TRBD2 (6 bases). CDR1 is SGHRS and CDR2 is YFSETQ in the germline V gene. This CDR3 region has 14 residues. V lost 1 base, J lost 6 bases, and 12 bases lay in between. DNA for the CDR3: TGCGCCAGCAGCTTGAGGCGGGGAGCTGATACGCAGTATTTT. It translates to CASSLRRGADTQYF.

This rearrangement joins TRBV27 to TRBJ1-5; perhaps TRBD1 as D (6 bases). The CDR3 is made up of 14 amino acids. Germline CDR1 reads MNHEY; CDR2 reads SMNVEV (reference sequence). The ends were cut back, 5 bases at V and 2 bases at J, with 10 bases in the middle. The chain's CDR3 is CASSPDSGNQPQHF. The DNA of the CDR3 is TGTGCCAGCAGTCCGGACAGTGGCAATCAGCCCCAGCATTTT.

The chain employs TRBV13 and TRBJ2-3; 8 bases align to TRBD1. Germline CDR1 PRHDT, CDR2 FYEKMQ (reference sequence). The CDR3 runs 15 residues. Trimming took 5 bases from V and 4 from J; bases not matched to a gene: 8. CDR3: CASSQGQGGSDTQYF. The CDR3 nucleotides are TGTGCCAGCAGCCAAGGACAGGGTGGGTCAGATACGCAGTATTTT.

V gene TRBV6-6 combines with J gene TRBJ2-5; TRBD2 aligns across 11 bases. Germline trimming cut 6 bases from V and 1 base from J; bases unmatched to any gene: 7. CDR3 length equals 16 residues. Germline V gene sequence: CDR1 MNHNY, CDR2 SVGAGI (reference sequence). For the CDR3, the DNA is TGTGCCAGCAGCCATCTAGCGGGGGGCCCCCAAGAGACCCAGTACTTC. Protein product: CASSHLAGGPQETQYF.

The chain joins TRBV27 to TRBJ1-6; a weak D match, TRBD1 (6 bases). Germline loops: CDR1 MNHEY, CDR2 SMNVEV (reference sequence). V was shortened by 1 base and J by 10 bases, with 11 bases between the two germline ends. This CDR3 contains 14 residues. DNA of the CDR3: TGTGCCAGCAGTTTATATCGGGGGCGGTCACCCCTCCACTTT. It encodes CASSLYRGRSPLHF.

This rearrangement joins TRBV13 to TRBJ2-1; D gene uncertain. The CDR3 length is 10 residues. V was trimmed by 10 bases and J by 10 bases, leaving 11 bases between them. Germline V lookup: CDR1 PRHDT, CDR2 FYEKMQ (reference sequence). CDR3 nucleotides: TGTGCCACCCGAGGAACCGAGCAGTTCTTC. This gives the protein CATRGTEQFF.

The V and J genes are TRBV9 and TRBJ2-5, with D maybe TRBD2 (6 bases). V dropped 4 bases and J dropped 1 base, with 17 bases sitting between them. The CDR3 extends over 16 amino acids. CDR1 is SGDLS, CDR2 YYNGEE, per germline. The CDR3 is CASSPRWGEPQETQYF. DNA for the CDR3: TGTGCCAGCAGCCCCCGTTGGGGGGAACCCCAAGAGACCCAGTACTTC.

The chain uses TRBV5-1 and TRBJ2-7; 9 bases are a match to TRBD2. Trimming removed 4 bases from V and 2 bases from J; junction bases left unmatched: 7. Germline V CDR1 and CDR2: SGHRS, YFSETQ. The CDR3 totals 15 residues. CDR3 in DNA: TGCGCCAGCAGCGACCTAGCGGGGTCGACCTACGAGCAGTACTTC. Its translation: CASSDLAGSTYEQYF.

The CDR3 loop reads CATSRDREVQYF. CDR3 DNA: TGTGCCACCAGCAGAGATCGGGAGGTACAGTACTTC. The V call is TRBV15, the J call TRBJ2-7; 7 bases match TRBD2. This CDR3 is built from 12 residues. Trimming cost V 0 bases and J 10 bases; bases outside gene matches: 3. Germline assignment: CDR1 LNHNV and CDR2 YYDKDF (reference sequence).

The chain links TRBV6-5 to TRBJ2-5, with 7 positions matching TRBD2. Germline loops: CDR1 MNHEY, CDR2 SVGAGI. V shed 3 bases and J 1 base; nucleotides not matched to a gene: 5. The CDR3 runs 15 residues. The CDR3 DNA is TGTGCCAGCAGTTATGTGGCTAGCGGCCAAGAGACCCAGTACTTC. This gives the protein CASSYVASGQETQYF.

This chain links TRBV21-1 with TRBJ2-5; the table names TRBD2, a call not compared with the DNA. TRBV21-1 is a known pseudogene. This CDR3 comprises 15 residues. The CDR3, as DNA: TGTGCCAGCAGCAAATTGGGGGGAATGTGCGAGACCCAGTACTTC. It codes for CASSKLGGMCETQYF.

V is TRBV9 and J is TRBJ1-2; maybe TRBD1 (5 bases). The germline V and J ends were trimmed by 8 bases and 4 bases, with 12 bases remaining between them. The CDR3 has 12 amino acids. The germline V gene has CDR1 SGDLS and CDR2 YYNGEE. The CDR3 sequence is CASGGGIYGYTF. The DNA of the CDR3 is TGTGCCAGTGGGGGAGGAATCTATGGCTACACCTTC.